The T cell receptor beta chain under discussion was sequenced for a study of T cell responses to AZD1222 COVID-19 vaccine. Whole-study findings and limits: Spike-wide coverage was observed for vaccine-associated CD4 TCRs, with dominant responses at 160-218 and 743-854. Epitopes outside B.1.351 and B.1.1.7 mutated regions reportedly drew nearly half of spike TCRs.

This clone is a singleton in its sample. Its antigen is not known. The germline CDR1 and CDR2 sequences are KGHSH and LQKENI. This CDR3 is built from 14 residues. The V segment lost 2 bases and the J segment 9 bases; nucleotides outside the gene matches: 7. Assay used: immunoSEQ multiplex PCR; TCRdb lists only in-frame clones, some missing. Among around 150,000 clones listed, 70% to 90% were seen once. Recipients boosted at about 4 weeks or about 12 weeks are pooled. This sequence joins TRBV18 and TRBJ2-1; 7 bases are shared with TRBD2. This TCR was recovered from an adult who received the AZD1222 COVID-19 vaccine. The starting material was peripheral blood, obtained 28 days after the second AZD1222 dose. The CDR3: CASSPVRGEGEQFF. DNA of the CDR3: TGTGCCAGCTCACCAGTCCGGGGGGAGGGTGAGCAGTTCTTC. The full variable domain, in which reference TRBV18 and TRBJ2-1 provide the parts outside the CDR3, is NAGVMQNPRHLVRRRGQEARLRCSPMKGHSHVYWYRQLPEEGLKFMVYLQKENIIDESGMPKERFSAEFPKEGPSILRIQQVVRGDSAAYFCASSPVRGEGEQFFGPGTRLTVL.